This T cell receptor beta chain was recovered during a study of T cell responses to AZD1222 COVID-19 vaccine. Regarding the study as a whole: Repertoires were collected only later (after the peak T cell response had occurred). Clonal diversity was possibly underestimated; the donors were predominantly white British and more often female. With two AZD1222 doses given, Spike-specific TCR breadth and depth both rose. Researchers report vaccine-associated CD4 TCRs spanning spike, with dominance at 160-218 and 743-854.

Concerning this clone: Its antigen is undetermined.

Per the germline V gene, CDR1 is LGHNA and CDR2 is YSLEER. The CDR3 runs 13 residues. V gave up 2 bases and J gave up 0 bases, with 2 bases separating them. Only in-frame clones appear in the TCRdb table, and some are missing; sequencing was by immunoSEQ multiplex PCR. In the table there are roughly 110,000 clones, 89% of which are singletons. The rearrangement uses TRBV4-3 and TRBJ1-5; D is ambiguous. The source material was peripheral blood, sampled on day 0 of AZD1222 vaccination. This TCR was sampled from an adult in good health. CDR3 amino acids: CASSQSSNQPQHF. CDR3 sequence (DNA): TGCGCCAGCAGCCAATCTAGCAATCAGCCCCAGCATTTT.